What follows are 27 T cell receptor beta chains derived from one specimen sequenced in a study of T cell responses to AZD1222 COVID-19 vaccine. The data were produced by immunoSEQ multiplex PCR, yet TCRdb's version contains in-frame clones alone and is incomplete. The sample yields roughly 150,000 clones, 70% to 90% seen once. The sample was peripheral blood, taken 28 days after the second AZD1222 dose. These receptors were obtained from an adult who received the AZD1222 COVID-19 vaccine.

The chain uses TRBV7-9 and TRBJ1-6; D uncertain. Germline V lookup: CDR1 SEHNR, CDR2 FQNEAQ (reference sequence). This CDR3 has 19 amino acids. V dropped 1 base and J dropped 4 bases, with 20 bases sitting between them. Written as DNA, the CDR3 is TGTGCCAGCAGCTTAGAGGAAAGCCAGACCGACGAGTATAATTCACCCCTCCACTTT. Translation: CASSLEESQTDEYNSPLHF. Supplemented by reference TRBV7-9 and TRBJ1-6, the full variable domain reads DTGVSQNPRHKITKRGQNVTFRCDPISEHNRLYWYRQTLGQGPEFLTYFQNEAQLEKSRLLSDRFSAERPKGSFSTLEIQRTEQGDSAMYLCASSLEESQTDEYNSPLHFGNGTRLTVT.

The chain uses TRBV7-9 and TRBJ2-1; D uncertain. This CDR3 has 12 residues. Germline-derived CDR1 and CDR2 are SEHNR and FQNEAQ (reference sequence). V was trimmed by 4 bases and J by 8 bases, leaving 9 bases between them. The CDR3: CASSSRRDEQFF. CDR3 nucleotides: TGTGCCAGCAGCTCAAGAAGGGATGAGCAGTTCTTC.

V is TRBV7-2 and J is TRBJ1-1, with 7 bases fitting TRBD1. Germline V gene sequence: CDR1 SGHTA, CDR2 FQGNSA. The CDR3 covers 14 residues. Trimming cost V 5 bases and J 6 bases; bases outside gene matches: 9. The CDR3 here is CASSPYGQAPEAFF. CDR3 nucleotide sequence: TGTGCCAGCAGCCCGTACGGACAGGCGCCTGAAGCTTTCTTT. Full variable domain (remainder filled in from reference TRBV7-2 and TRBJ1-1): GAGVSQSPSNKVTEKGKDVELRCDPISGHTALYWYRQSLGQGLEFLIYFQGNSAPDKSGLPSDRFSAERTGGSVSTLTIQRTQQEDSAVYLCASSPYGQAPEAFFGQGTRLTVV.

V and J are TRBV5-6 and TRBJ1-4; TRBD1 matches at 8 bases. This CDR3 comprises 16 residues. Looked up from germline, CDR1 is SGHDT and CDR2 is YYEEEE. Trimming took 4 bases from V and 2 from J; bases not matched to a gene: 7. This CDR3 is CASSTRQGPTNEKLFF. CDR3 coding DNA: TGTGCCAGCAGCACCAGACAGGGGCCGACTAATGAAAAACTGTTTTTT. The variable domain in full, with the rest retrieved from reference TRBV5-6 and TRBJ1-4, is DAGVTQSPTHLIKTRGQQVTLRCSPKSGHDTVSWYQQALGQGPQFIFQYYEEEERQRGNFPDRFSGHQFPNYSSELNVNALLLGDSALYLCASSTRQGPTNEKLFFGSGTQLSVL.

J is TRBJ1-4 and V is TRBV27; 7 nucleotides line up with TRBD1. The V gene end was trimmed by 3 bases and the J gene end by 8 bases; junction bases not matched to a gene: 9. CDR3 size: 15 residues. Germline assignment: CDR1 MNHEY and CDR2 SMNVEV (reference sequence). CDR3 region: CASSLHTGVGEKLFF. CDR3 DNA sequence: TGTGCCAGCAGTTTGCATACAGGGGTGGGGGAAAAACTGTTTTTT.

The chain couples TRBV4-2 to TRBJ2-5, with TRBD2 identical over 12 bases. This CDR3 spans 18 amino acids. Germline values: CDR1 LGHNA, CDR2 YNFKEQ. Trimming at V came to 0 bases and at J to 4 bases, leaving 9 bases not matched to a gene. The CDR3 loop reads CASSQDGALAGGPETQYF. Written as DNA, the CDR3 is TGTGCCAGCAGCCAAGATGGTGCGCTAGCGGGGGGGCCAGAGACCCAGTACTTC.

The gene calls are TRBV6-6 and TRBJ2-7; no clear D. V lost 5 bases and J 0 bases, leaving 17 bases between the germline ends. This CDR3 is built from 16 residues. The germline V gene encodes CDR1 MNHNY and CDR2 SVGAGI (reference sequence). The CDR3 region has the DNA TGTGCCAGCAGTCCCCATGCGGCCCTACCCTCCTACGAGCAGTACTTC. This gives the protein CASSPHAALPSYEQYF.

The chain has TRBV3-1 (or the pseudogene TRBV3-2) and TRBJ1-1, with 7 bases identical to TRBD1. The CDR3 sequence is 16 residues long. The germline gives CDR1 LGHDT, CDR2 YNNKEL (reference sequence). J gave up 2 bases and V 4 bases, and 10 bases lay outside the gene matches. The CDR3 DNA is TGTGCCAGCAGCCGATTCCCAGGGGGGGCCAACACTGAAGCTTTCTTT. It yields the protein CASSRFPGGANTEAFF.

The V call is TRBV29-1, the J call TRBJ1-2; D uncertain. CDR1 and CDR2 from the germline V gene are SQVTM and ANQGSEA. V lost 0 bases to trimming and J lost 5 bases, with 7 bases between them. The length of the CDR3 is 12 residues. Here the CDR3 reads CSVEDRQYGYTF. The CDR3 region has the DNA TGCAGCGTTGAAGATCGCCAGTATGGCTACACCTTC.

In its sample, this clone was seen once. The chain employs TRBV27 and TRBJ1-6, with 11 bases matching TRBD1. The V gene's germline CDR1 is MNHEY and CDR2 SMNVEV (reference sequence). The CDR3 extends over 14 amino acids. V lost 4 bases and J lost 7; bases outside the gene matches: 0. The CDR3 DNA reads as TGTGCCAGCAGTTGGGACAGGGGGAATTCACCCCTCCACTTT. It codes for CASSWDRGNSPLHF.

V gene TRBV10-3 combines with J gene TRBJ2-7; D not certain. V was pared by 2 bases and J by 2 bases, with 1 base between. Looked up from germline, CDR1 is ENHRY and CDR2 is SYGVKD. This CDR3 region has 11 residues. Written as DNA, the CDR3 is TGTGCCATCAGTGAGGCCTACGAGCAGTACTTC. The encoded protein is CAISEAYEQYF.

CDR3 sequence (DNA): TGTGCCAGCAGCCTGGGGTCGGACTATGGCTACACCTTC. Translating gives CASSLGSDYGYTF. The chain is built from TRBV12-3 or TRBV12-4 and TRBJ1-2; D ambiguous. Trimming removed 6 bases from V and 3 bases from J, with 11 bases in between. The CDR3 sequence is 13 residues long.

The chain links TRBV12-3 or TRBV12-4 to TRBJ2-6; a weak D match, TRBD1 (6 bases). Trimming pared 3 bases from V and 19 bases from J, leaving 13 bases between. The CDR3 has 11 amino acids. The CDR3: CASSLAGTNTF. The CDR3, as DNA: TGTGCCAGCAGTTTGGCCGGGACAAATACTTTC.

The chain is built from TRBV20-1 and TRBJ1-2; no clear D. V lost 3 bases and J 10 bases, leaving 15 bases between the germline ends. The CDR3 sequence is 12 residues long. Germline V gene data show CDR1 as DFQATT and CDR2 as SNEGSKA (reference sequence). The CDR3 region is CSASGSLDFYTF. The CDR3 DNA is TGCAGTGCTAGTGGCTCTTTGGACTTCTACACCTTC.

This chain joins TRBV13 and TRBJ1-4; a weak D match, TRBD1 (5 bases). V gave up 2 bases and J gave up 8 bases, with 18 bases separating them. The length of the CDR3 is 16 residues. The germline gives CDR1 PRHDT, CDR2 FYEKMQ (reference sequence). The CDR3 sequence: CASSLSFRGDGEKLFF. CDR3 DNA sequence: TGTGCCAGCAGCTTAAGTTTCCGGGGCGATGGCGAAAAACTGTTTTTT.

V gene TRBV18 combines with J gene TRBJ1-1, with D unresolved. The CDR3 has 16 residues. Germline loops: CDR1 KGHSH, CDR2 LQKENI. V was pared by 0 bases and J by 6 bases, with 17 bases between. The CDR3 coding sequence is TGTGCCAGCTCACCACCGGGGAAGCGTGGGGAGGCTGAAGCTTTCTTT. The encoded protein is CASSPPGKRGEAEAFF.

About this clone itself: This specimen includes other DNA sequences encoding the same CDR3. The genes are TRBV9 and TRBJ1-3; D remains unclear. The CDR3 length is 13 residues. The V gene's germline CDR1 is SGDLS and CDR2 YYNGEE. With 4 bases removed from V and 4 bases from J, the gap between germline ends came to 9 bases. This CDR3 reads CASSPPRGNTIYF. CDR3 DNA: TGTGCCAGCAGCCCTCCCCGAGGAAACACCATATATTTT.

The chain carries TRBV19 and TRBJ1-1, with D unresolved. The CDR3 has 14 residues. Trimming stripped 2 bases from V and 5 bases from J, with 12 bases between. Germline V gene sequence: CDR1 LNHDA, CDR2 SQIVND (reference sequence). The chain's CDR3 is CASSIRGEKTEAFF. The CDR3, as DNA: TGTGCCAGTAGTATACGGGGAGAGAAGACTGAAGCTTTCTTT.

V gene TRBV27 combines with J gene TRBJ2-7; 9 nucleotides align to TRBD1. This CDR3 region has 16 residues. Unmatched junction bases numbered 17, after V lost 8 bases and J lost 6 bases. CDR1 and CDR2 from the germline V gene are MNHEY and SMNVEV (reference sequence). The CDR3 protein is CASPPLWGQGRVEQYF. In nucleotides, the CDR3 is TGTGCCAGCCCTCCCCTTTGGGGACAGGGAAGAGTCGAGCAGTACTTC.

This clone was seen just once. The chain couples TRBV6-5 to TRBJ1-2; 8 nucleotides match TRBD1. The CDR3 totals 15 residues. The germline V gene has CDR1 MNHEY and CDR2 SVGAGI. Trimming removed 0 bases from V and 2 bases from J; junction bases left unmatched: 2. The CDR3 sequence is CASSYSAGGNYGYTF. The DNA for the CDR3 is TGTGCCAGCAGTTACTCTGCAGGGGGCAACTATGGCTACACCTTC.

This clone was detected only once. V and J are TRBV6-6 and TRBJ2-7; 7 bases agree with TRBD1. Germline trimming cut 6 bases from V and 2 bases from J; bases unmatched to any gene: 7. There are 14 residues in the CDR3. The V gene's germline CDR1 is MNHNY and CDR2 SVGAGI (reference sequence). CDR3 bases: TGTGCCAGCAGCTCCAGGGGGAGCCCCTACGAGCAGTACTTC. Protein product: CASSSRGSPYEQYF.

CDR3 region: CASSPDRDGYTF. CDR3 bases: TGTGCCAGCAGCCCGGACAGAGATGGCTACACCTTC. V usage is TRBV6-5 and J usage is TRBJ1-2; possibly TRBD1 for D (6 bases). Per the germline V gene, CDR1 is MNHEY and CDR2 is SVGAGI. CDR3 length: 12 amino acids. V was pared by 6 bases and J by 6 bases, with 11 bases between.

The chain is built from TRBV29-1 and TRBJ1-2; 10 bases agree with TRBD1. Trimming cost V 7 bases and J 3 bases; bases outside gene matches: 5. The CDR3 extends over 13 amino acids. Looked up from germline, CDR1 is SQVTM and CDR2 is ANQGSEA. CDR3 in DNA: TGCAGCGGTCAGACAGGGGGCGACTATGGCTACACCTTC. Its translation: CSGQTGGDYGYTF.

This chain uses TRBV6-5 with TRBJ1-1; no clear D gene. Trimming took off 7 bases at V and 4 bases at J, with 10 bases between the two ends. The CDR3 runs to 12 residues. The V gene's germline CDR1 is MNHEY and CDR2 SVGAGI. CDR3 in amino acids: CASMHGVTEAFF. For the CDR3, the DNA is TGTGCCAGCATGCATGGGGTCACTGAAGCTTTCTTT.

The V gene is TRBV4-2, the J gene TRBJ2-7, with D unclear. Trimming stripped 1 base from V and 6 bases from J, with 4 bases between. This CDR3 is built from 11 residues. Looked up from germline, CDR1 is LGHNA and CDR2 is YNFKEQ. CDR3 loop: CASSQGSEQYF. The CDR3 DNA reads TGTGCCAGCAGCCAAGGGTCCGAGCAGTACTTC.

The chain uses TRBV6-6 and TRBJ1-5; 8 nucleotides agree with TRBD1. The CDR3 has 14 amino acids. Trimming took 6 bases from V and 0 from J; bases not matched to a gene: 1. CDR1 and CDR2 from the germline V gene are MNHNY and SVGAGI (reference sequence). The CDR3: CASRGQGSNQPQHF. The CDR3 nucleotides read TGTGCCAGCAGAGGACAGGGTAGCAATCAGCCCCAGCATTTT.

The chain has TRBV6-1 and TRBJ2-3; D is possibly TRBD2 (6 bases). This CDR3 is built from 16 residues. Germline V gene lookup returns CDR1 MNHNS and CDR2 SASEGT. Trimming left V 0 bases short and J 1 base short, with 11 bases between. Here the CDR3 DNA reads TGTGCCAGCAGTGAAGCGCGAGGCGGGGGCACAGATACGCAGTATTTT. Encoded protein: CASSEARGGGTDTQYF.